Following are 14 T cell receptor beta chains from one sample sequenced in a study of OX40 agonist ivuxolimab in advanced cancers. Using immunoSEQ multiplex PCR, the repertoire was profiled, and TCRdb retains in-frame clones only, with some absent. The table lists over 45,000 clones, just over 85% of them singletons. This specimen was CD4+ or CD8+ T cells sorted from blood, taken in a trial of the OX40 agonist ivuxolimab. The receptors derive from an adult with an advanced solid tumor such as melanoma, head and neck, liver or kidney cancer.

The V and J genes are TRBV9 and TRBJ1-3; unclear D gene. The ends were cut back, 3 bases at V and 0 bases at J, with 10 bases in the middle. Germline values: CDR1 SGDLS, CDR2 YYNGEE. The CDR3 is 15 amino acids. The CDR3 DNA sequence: TGTGCCAGCAGCGCAAAGATCGGCTCTGGAAACACCATATATTTT. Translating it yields CASSAKIGSGNTIYF.

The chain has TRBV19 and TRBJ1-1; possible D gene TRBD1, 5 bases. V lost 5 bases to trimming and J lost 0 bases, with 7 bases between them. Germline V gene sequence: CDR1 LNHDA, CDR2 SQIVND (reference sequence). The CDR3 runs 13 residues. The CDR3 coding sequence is TGTGCCAGTAGTGGGACTTTGAACACTGAAGCTTTCTTT. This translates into CASSGTLNTEAFF.

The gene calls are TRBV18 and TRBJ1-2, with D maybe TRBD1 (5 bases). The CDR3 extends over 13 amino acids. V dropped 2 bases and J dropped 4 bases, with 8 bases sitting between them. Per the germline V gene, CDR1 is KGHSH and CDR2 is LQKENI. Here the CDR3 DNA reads TGTGCCAGCTCACCAGGGGCTGGCTATGGCTACACCTTC. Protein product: CASSPGAGYGYTF.

CDR3: CASSMGGSGANVLTF. CDR3 nucleotide sequence: TGTGCCAGTAGTATGGGGGGATCTGGGGCCAACGTCCTGACTTTC. The chain uses TRBV19 and TRBJ2-6, with D possibly being TRBD2 (6 bases). CDR3 size: 15 residues. Germline CDR1 LNHDA, CDR2 SQIVND (reference sequence). V was pared by 3 bases and J by 1 base, with 7 bases between. Full variable domain (missing parts from reference TRBV19 and TRBJ2-6): DGGITQSPKYLFRKEGQNVTLSCEQNLNHDAMYWYRQDPGQGLRLIYYSQIVNDFQKGDIAEGYSVSREKKESFPLTVTSAQKNPTAFYLCASSMGGSGANVLTFGAGSRLTVL.

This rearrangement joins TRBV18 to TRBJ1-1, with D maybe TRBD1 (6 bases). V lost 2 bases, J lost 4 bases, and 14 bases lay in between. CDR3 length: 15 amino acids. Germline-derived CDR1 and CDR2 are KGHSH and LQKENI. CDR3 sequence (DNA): TGTGCCAGCTCACCAAGTTCAGGGGACCCCACTGAAGCTTTCTTT. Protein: CASSPSSGDPTEAFF.

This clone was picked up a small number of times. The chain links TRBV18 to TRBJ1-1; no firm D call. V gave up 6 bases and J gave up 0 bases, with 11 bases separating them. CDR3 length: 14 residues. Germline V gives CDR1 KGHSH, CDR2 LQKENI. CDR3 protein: CASSAETMNTEAFF. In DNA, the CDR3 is TGTGCCAGCTCGGCAGAAACTATGAACACTGAAGCTTTCTTT.

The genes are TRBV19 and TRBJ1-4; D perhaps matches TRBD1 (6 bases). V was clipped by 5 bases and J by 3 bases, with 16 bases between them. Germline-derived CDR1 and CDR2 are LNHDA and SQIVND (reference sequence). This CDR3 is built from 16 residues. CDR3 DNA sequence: TGTGCCAGTAGTCAAGTAGCCAGGACAGCTAATGAAAAACTGTTTTTT. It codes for CASSQVARTANEKLFF.

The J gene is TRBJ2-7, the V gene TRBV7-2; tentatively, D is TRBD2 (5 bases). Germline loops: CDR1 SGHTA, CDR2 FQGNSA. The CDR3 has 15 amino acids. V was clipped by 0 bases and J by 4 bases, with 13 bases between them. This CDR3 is CASSLAFGLQYEQYF. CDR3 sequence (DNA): TGTGCCAGCAGCTTAGCTTTCGGACTCCAATACGAGCAGTACTTC.

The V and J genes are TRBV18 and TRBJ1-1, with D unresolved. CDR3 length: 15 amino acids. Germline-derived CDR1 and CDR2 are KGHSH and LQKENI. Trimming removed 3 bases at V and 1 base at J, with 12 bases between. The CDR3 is CASSPRPRPNTEAFF. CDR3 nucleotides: TGTGCCAGCTCACCCCGACCTCGGCCGAACACTGAAGCTTTCTTT. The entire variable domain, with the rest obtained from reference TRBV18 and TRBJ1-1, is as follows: NAGVMQNPRHLVRRRGQEARLRCSPMKGHSHVYWYRQLPEEGLKFMVYLQKENIIDESGMPKERFSAEFPKEGPSILRIQQVVRGDSAAYFCASSPRPRPNTEAFFGQGTRLTVV.

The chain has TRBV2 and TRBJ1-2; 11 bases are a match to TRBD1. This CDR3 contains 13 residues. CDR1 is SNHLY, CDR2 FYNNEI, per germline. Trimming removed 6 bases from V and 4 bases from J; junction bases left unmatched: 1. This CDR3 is CASRGTGGYGYTF. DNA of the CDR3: TGTGCCAGCAGAGGGACAGGGGGCTATGGCTACACCTTC.

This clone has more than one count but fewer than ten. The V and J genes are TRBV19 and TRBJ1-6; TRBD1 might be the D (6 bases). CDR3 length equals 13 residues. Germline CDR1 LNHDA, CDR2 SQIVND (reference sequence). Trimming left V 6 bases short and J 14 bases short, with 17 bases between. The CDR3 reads CASSHRPGAALHF. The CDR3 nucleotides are TGTGCCAGTAGCCACCGACCGGGGGCGGCCCTCCACTTT.

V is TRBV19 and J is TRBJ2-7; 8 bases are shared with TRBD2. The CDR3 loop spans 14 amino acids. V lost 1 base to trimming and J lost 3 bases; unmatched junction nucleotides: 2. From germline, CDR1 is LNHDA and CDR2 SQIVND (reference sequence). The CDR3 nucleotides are TGTGCCAGTAGTATAGCTAGCGGGTTCTACGAGCAGTACTTC. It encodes CASSIASGFYEQYF.

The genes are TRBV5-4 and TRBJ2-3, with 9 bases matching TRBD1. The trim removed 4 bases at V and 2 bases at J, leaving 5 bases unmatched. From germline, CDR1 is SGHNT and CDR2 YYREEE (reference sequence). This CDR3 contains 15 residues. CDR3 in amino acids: CASSGGQGPTDTQYF. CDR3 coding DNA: TGTGCCAGCAGCGGGGGACAGGGCCCCACAGATACGCAGTATTTT.

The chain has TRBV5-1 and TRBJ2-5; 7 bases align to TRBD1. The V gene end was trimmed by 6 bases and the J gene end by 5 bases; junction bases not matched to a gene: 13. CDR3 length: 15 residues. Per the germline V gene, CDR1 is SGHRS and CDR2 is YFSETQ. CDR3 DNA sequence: TGCGCCAGCATCCCCCAAGTAGGGGGCGCGGAGACCCAGTACTTC. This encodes CASIPQVGGAETQYF.